What follows are 19 T cell receptor beta chains derived from one specimen sequenced in a study of OX40 agonist ivuxolimab in advanced cancers. The method was the immunoSEQ multiplex PCR assay. This is the immuneACCESS table as TCRdb keeps it, with only in-frame sequences that have V and J called. A part of the clones is gone; compared with another copy, unresolved V genes explain less than half, and the rest is unexplained. The sample profile shows more than 30,000 clones; roughly 89% of them were found once. The top ten constitute over 8.5% of the sample. The source material was CD4+ or CD8+ T cells sorted from blood, sampled in a trial of the OX40 agonist ivuxolimab. All receptors come from an adult with an advanced solid tumor such as melanoma, head and neck, liver or kidney cancer.

The rearrangement joins TRBV4-3 to TRBJ2-1; TRBD2 matches 16 bases. With 4 bases clipped from V and 6 bases from J, the junction kept 12 bases outside the gene matches. This CDR3 has 19 amino acids. Per the germline V gene, CDR1 is LGHNA and CDR2 is YSLEER. CDR3 amino acids: CASSLSPGLAGGLPNEQFF. CDR3 DNA sequence: TGCGCCAGCAGCCTCTCTCCGGGACTAGCGGGAGGGCTCCCCAATGAGCAGTTCTTC.

This sequence joins TRBV4-2 and TRBJ2-7; TRBD2 might be the D (5 bases). Germline CDR1 LGHNA, CDR2 YNFKEQ. This CDR3 has 15 amino acids. V was clipped by 1 base and J by 3 bases, with 13 bases between them. The CDR3 bases are TGTGCCAGCAGCCAAGGGATAGCGAGTGTCTACGAGCAGTACTTC. It encodes CASSQGIASVYEQYF.

The chain carries TRBV4-1 and TRBJ2-5, with 12 bases aligning to TRBD2. Germline-derived CDR1 and CDR2 are MGHRA and YSYEKL. The CDR3 totals 15 residues. The V segment lost 5 bases and the J segment 5 bases; nucleotides outside the gene matches: 6. DNA of the CDR3: TGCGCCAGCAGCGCCGGACTAGCGGGAAGGGAGACCCAGTACTTC. It yields the protein CASSAGLAGRETQYF.

This clone was found once. The chain couples TRBV29-1 to TRBJ2-7, with TRBD1 matching over 9 bases. The germline gives CDR1 SQVTM, CDR2 ANQGSEA. The CDR3 sequence is 12 residues long. J gave up 4 bases and V 3 bases, and 1 base lay outside the gene matches. In DNA form, the CDR3 reads TGCAGCGTTGAGGACAGGGGTTACGAGCAGTACTTC. This gives the protein CSVEDRGYEQYF.

The V gene is TRBV2, the J gene TRBJ2-5, with D uncertain. The J call may be wrong; the DNA end is better matched by TRBJ2-7. CDR3 length: 14 amino acids. Germline loops: CDR1 SNHLY, CDR2 FYNNEI. CDR3 residues: CASSEDSYSYEQYF. In DNA form, the CDR3 reads TGTGCCAGCAGTGAAGACTCCTACTCCTACGAGCAGTACTTC.

Worth noting for this clone: At one end, the junction sequence differs from germline, possibly due to a read error. The sample holds other DNA sequences that translate to the same CDR3. The rearrangement links TRBV5-1 to TRBJ2-7; tentative D call: TRBD1 (6 bases). The CDR3 runs 16 residues. Germline assignment: CDR1 SGHRS and CDR2 YFSETQ. The CDR3 spells CASSLVSGAQSYEQYF. In nucleotides, the CDR3 is TGCGCCAGTAGCTTGGTCTCAGGGGCGCAATCCTACGAGCAGTACTTC.

This chain uses TRBV6-6 with TRBJ1-5; TRBD1 agrees at 8 bases. Trimming at V came to 0 bases and at J to 1 base, leaving 2 bases not matched to a gene. This CDR3 has 16 amino acids. The V gene's germline CDR1 is MNHNY and CDR2 SVGAGI (reference sequence). The CDR3 region is CASSYSTGESNQPQHF. CDR3 DNA sequence: TGTGCCAGCAGTTACTCGACAGGGGAAAGCAATCAGCCCCAGCATTTT.

The V call is TRBV7-9, the J call TRBJ1-6, with TRBD1 matching 8 bases. This CDR3 contains 15 residues. The germline gives CDR1 SEHNR, CDR2 FQNEAQ (reference sequence). With V trimmed by 1 base and J by 7 bases, 3 bases remained unmatched. CDR3 sequence reads: CASSLGDRSNSPLHF. CDR3 DNA sequence: TGTGCCAGCAGCTTAGGGGACAGGTCGAATTCACCCCTCCACTTT.

This clone was detected only once. The chain employs TRBV6-5 and TRBJ2-1; D is possibly TRBD2 (6 bases). Germline V gene data show CDR1 as MNHEY and CDR2 as SVGAGI. Trimming took 6 bases from V and 0 from J, leaving 12 bases between them. The CDR3 sequence is 15 residues long. CDR3 protein: CASRGGYLSYNEQFF. The CDR3 DNA reads TGTGCCAGCAGGGGGGGATACCTCTCCTACAATGAGCAGTTCTTC.

The J gene is TRBJ2-7, the V gene TRBV9; D not certain. The germline V and J ends were trimmed by 4 bases and 3 bases, with 14 bases remaining between them. Germline CDR1 reads SGDLS; CDR2 reads YYNGEE. There are 14 residues in the CDR3. In DNA, the CDR3 is TGTGCCAGCAGCATTGAGTACGACGGCTACGAGCAGTACTTC. Translation gives CASSIEYDGYEQYF.

The rearrangement links TRBV28 to TRBJ1-1; 7 bases align to TRBD1. Germline V gene sequence: CDR1 MDHEN, CDR2 SYDVKM. The CDR3 spans 15 residues. Losses at the gene ends were 1 base for V and 1 base for J; bases not matched to a gene: 3. In DNA, the CDR3 is TGTGCCAGCAGTTTATTCGACAGGGCGAACACTGAAGCTTTCTTT. It is translated as CASSLFDRANTEAFF.

The rearrangement joins TRBV10-3 to TRBJ2-1; 8 positions match TRBD2. The CDR3 spans 14 residues. With 5 bases clipped from V and 8 bases from J, the junction kept 8 bases outside the gene matches. CDR1 ENHRY and CDR2 SYGVKD come from the germline V gene. DNA for the CDR3: TGTGCCATCAGTAAGCGGGAGCGAGGAGATGAGCAGTTCTTC. Amino acid sequence: CAISKRERGDEQFF.

The chain uses TRBV5-6 and TRBJ2-1, with 9 bases aligning to TRBD2. The V segment lost 6 bases and the J segment 0 bases; nucleotides outside the gene matches: 13. Germline values: CDR1 SGHDT, CDR2 YYEEEE. The CDR3 has 18 amino acids. The CDR3 protein is CASTFGAGGLSSYNEQFF. In DNA form, the CDR3 reads TGTGCCAGCACCTTTGGGGCGGGAGGGCTTAGCTCCTACAATGAGCAGTTCTTC. Full variable domain (rest looked up from reference TRBV5-6 and TRBJ2-1): DAGVTQSPTHLIKTRGQQVTLRCSPKSGHDTVSWYQQALGQGPQFIFQYYEEEERQRGNFPDRFSGHQFPNYSSELNVNALLLGDSALYLCASTFGAGGLSSYNEQFFGPGTRLTVL.

The chain links TRBV30 to TRBJ1-4; 7 nucleotides align to TRBD1. Trimming removed 0 bases from V and 7 bases from J; junction bases left unmatched: 2. This CDR3 comprises 13 residues. CDR1 is GTSNPN and CDR2 is SVGIG in the germline V gene (reference sequence). CDR3 in amino acids: CAWSVGGGEKLFF. In DNA form, the CDR3 reads TGTGCCTGGAGTGTAGGGGGCGGTGAAAAACTGTTTTTT.

The chain joins TRBV7-9 to TRBJ2-7; no clear D gene. Trimming removed 2 bases at V and 5 bases at J, with 4 bases between. The germline CDR1 and CDR2 sequences are SEHNR and FQNEAQ (reference sequence). This CDR3 has 11 amino acids. For the CDR3, the DNA is TGTGCCAGCAGCTTATCCCACGAGCAGTACTTC. It translates to CASSLSHEQYF.

The chain carries TRBV30 and TRBJ2-1; D uncertain. The CDR3 length is 11 residues. Germline assignment: CDR1 GTSNPN and CDR2 SVGIG (reference sequence). Trimming pared 1 base from V and 11 bases from J, leaving 9 bases between. For the CDR3, the DNA is TGTGCCTGGAGTGACTCGGTGAAGCAGTTCTTC. It is translated as CAWSDSVKQFF.

The CDR3 sequence: CAARRGSNSPLHF. As DNA, the CDR3 is TGTGCCGCCAGACGGGGTTCTAATTCACCCCTCCACTTT. V gene TRBV6-5 combines with J gene TRBJ1-6; D is uncertain. With 11 bases removed from V and 6 bases from J, the gap between germline ends came to 14 bases. Germline CDR1 MNHEY, CDR2 SVGAGI. This CDR3 region has 13 residues.

The CDR3 reads CANGQGYSPLHF. The CDR3 bases are TGTGCCAACGGACAGGGGTATTCACCCCTCCACTTT. The rearrangement links TRBV6-1 to TRBJ1-6, with 9 bases identical to TRBD1. Germline V CDR1 and CDR2: MNHNS, SASEGT. J was trimmed by 8 bases and V by 10 bases; bases with no gene match: 3. The CDR3 has 12 amino acids.

The rearrangement uses TRBV5-1 and TRBJ1-2; 9 nucleotides match TRBD1. Trimming at V came to 0 bases and at J to 8 bases, leaving 2 bases not matched to a gene. Germline V gene lookup returns CDR1 SGHRS and CDR2 YFSETQ. This CDR3 contains 13 residues. The CDR3 loop is CASSLDRGRGYTF. The CDR3 region has the DNA TGCGCCAGCAGCTTGGACAGGGGGCGAGGCTACACCTTC.